These 20 T cell receptor beta chains came from one sample sequenced in a study of T-cell reconstitution after alpha-beta-depleted transplantation in children. Unique molecular identifiers were built into the TCRbeta library. TCRdb independently ran MiXCR on the PCR reads; one entry per CDR3 protein. The table records 230,000 or so distinct CDR3 sequences, 7.5% to 10% of them present only once. The source was PBMCs from the stem cell graft donor, collected from the stem cell graft. All receptors derive from a human donor who donated a stem cell graft to a child with SCID.

This clonotype was seen a few times. The chain employs TRBV12-3 or TRBV12-4 and TRBJ1-1; D remains ambiguous. V shed 6 bases and J shed 3 bases, with 14 bases lying between them. CDR3 length equals 14 residues. CDR3 sequence (DNA): TGTGCCAGCAGCAAAAATCGGCTGGACACTGAAGCTTTCTTT. The encoded protein is CASSKNRLDTEAFF.

The rearrangement uses TRBV20-1 and TRBJ2-1, with 7 bases lining up with TRBD1. The germline gives CDR1 DFQATT, CDR2 SNEGSKA (reference sequence). The CDR3 spans 17 residues. Written as DNA, the CDR3 is TGCTGCGCTAGTCCCCTGGACAGGCTAAACTCCTACAATGAGCAGTTCTTC. This sequence encodes CCASPLDRLNSYNEQFF.

The sample holds many counts of this clonotype. The chain has TRBV10-3 and TRBJ2-2; TRBD2 matches at 9 bases. The CDR3 extends over 18 amino acids. The germline V gene has CDR1 ENHRY and CDR2 SYGVKD. With 11 bases clipped from V and 1 base from J, the junction kept 17 bases outside the gene matches. The CDR3 DNA sequence: TGTGCCGTCCGAGAGCGGGGAGCGGGGGGACAGAACACCGGGGAGCTGTTTTTT. This encodes CAVRERGAGGQNTGELFF.

This clonotype has a count of ten or more. V usage is TRBV20-1 and J usage is TRBJ2-6; no definite D call. The CDR3 has 16 residues. V gave up 6 bases and J gave up 0 bases, with 15 bases separating them. CDR1 DFQATT and CDR2 SNEGSKA come from the germline V gene (reference sequence). CDR3 DNA: TGCAGTGCCTTCGGCACCGTACCCTCTGGGGCCAACGTCCTGACTTTC. It encodes CSAFGTVPSGANVLTF.

This clonotype was seen ten or more times. One end of the junction is discordant with germline, which a read error may explain. The chain uses TRBV6-6 and TRBJ1-2; D gene unclear. This CDR3 contains 11 residues. Germline values: CDR1 MNHNY, CDR2 SVGAGI (reference sequence). In nucleotides, the CDR3 is TGTGCCAGCAGTTACGCGGAAGGGTTAGCCTTC. Amino acid sequence: CASSYAEGLAF.

This clonotype has a count of ten or more. The chain carries TRBV15 and TRBJ1-5; a weak D match, TRBD1 (6 bases). The CDR3 length is 15 residues. V lost 0 bases, J lost 5 bases, and 11 bases lay in between. Germline V lookup: CDR1 LNHNV, CDR2 YYDKDF (reference sequence). CDR3 in DNA: TGTGCCACCAGCAGAGATGTCGGGGGCTATCAGCCCCAGCATTTT. Protein: CATSRDVGGYQPQHF.

This clonotype was seen many times. The chain uses TRBV6-1 and TRBJ1-1, with 10 nucleotides matching TRBD1. Germline CDR1 and CDR2: MNHNS and SASEGT. This CDR3 contains 14 residues. V dropped 8 bases and J dropped 3; count of bases not matched to a gene: 6. The CDR3 DNA follows: TGTGCCAGCTCATGGGACAGGGGTTACACTGAAGCTTTCTTT. It encodes CASSWDRGYTEAFF.

This clonotype showed up many times. This sequence joins TRBV6-1 and TRBJ2-2; D might be TRBD1 (6 bases). The V and J ends lost 11 bases and 5 bases respectively, with 15 bases between them. In germline, CDR1 is MNHNS, CDR2 SASEGT. This CDR3 has 13 residues. The CDR3 sequence: CACTGTNTGELFF. The CDR3 DNA is TGTGCCTGCACCGGGACAAATACCGGGGAGCTGTTTTTT.

This clonotype was detected ten times or more. J is TRBJ2-2 and V is TRBV5-1; D not certain. Germline V gene data show CDR1 as SGHRS and CDR2 as YFSETQ. This CDR3 spans 14 amino acids. V lost 2 bases and J 2 bases, leaving 7 bases between the germline ends. The CDR3 region is CASSFLLNTGELFF. In DNA form, the CDR3 reads TGCGCCAGCAGCTTTCTCCTAAACACCGGGGAGCTGTTTTTT.

This clonotype was detected many times. This chain joins TRBV28 and TRBJ2-7; D gene ambiguous. This CDR3 has 14 residues. V lost 3 bases and J lost 2, with 11 bases in between. CDR1 and CDR2 from the germline V gene are MDHEN and SYDVKM. CDR3 coding DNA: TGTGCCAGCAGTTTTTTCCGGAGTCCCTACGAGCAGTACTTC. Its translation: CASSFFRSPYEQYF.

This clonotype was detected ten times or more. The J gene is TRBJ1-4, the V gene TRBV12-3 or TRBV12-4; D remains ambiguous. Trimming removed 3 bases at V and 6 bases at J, with 8 bases between. The CDR3 contains 13 residues. The CDR3 loop reads CASSFSRDEKLFF. CDR3 coding DNA: TGTGCCAGCAGTTTTAGCCGGGATGAAAAACTGTTTTTT.

This clonotype was recorded at least ten times. The chain combines TRBV5-5 with TRBJ1-2, with TRBD1 identical over 7 bases. The V and J ends lost 4 bases and 4 bases, in that order; junction bases with no gene match: 10. The CDR3 is 15 residues long. Germline CDR1 SGHKS, CDR2 YYEKEE (reference sequence). CDR3 region: CASSTAGTVGYGYTF. The CDR3 nucleotides read TGTGCCAGCAGCACCGCCGGGACAGTGGGCTATGGCTACACCTTC.

This clonotype was seen repeatedly, ten times or more. The chain couples TRBV11-2 to TRBJ1-3; D not certain. Trimming stripped 4 bases from V and 7 bases from J, with 14 bases between. The CDR3 is made up of 14 amino acids. The V gene's germline CDR1 is SGHAT and CDR2 FQNNGV. The CDR3 DNA reads TGTGCCAGCAGCTCGTTCGGCAGTCGTAACACCATATATTTT. Its translation is CASSSFGSRNTIYF.

This clonotype came up many times. The V call is TRBV24-1, the J call TRBJ1-2; 8 positions match TRBD1. The V segment lost 4 bases and the J segment 3 bases; nucleotides outside the gene matches: 12. Germline assignment: CDR1 KGHDR and CDR2 SFDVKD. The CDR3 length is 17 residues. The CDR3 protein is CATSDPHDRGQYYGYTF. The CDR3 bases are TGTGCCACCAGTGACCCCCACGACAGGGGACAGTACTATGGCTACACCTTC.

This clonotype was observed many times. The J gene is TRBJ2-6, the V gene TRBV5-1; D remains ambiguous. This CDR3 has 15 residues. The V gene's germline CDR1 is SGHRS and CDR2 YFSETQ. Trimming left V 0 bases short and J 3 bases short, with 7 bases between. CDR3 sequence (DNA): TGCGCCAGCAGCTTGGCAACGGGTGGGGCCAACGTCCTGACTTTC. Translation gives CASSLATGGANVLTF. Together with reference TRBV5-1 and TRBJ2-6, the CDR3 gives the full variable domain: KAGVTQTPRYLIKTRGQQVTLSCSPISGHRSVSWYQQTPGQGLQFLFEYFSETQRNKGNFPGRFSGRQFSNSRSEMNVSTLELGDSALYLCASSLATGGANVLTFGAGSRLTVL.

This clonotype was recorded at least ten times. V and J are TRBV28 and TRBJ2-4, with D perhaps being TRBD1 or TRBD2 (6 bases each). The CDR3 runs to 17 residues. V shed 5 bases and J shed 1 base, with 18 bases lying between them. Germline V gene data show CDR1 as MDHEN and CDR2 as SYDVKM. CDR3 sequence: CASSPLGGLWAKNIQYF. The CDR3 region has the DNA TGTGCCAGCAGTCCCCTTGGGGGGCTGTGGGCCAAAAACATTCAGTACTTC.

This clonotype was seen at least ten times. The gene calls are TRBV5-6 and TRBJ2-4; 9 positions agree with TRBD1. The CDR3 is made up of 15 amino acids. The ends lost 0 bases at V and 7 bases at J; junction bases unmatched: 5. Germline CDR1 SGHDT, CDR2 YYEEEE. The CDR3 coding sequence is TGTGCCAGCAGCTTGGGAGGGACAGGGAGGAACATTCAGTACTTC. Protein sequence: CASSLGGTGRNIQYF.

This clonotype was recorded many times. The V and J genes are TRBV20-1 and TRBJ1-1; possibly TRBD1 for D (6 bases). Deletions cut 6 bases from V and 0 bases from J, with 11 bases between. This CDR3 is built from 13 residues. The germline V gene encodes CDR1 DFQATT and CDR2 SNEGSKA (reference sequence). The CDR3 region has the DNA TGCAGTGCCCAGGACAGCCTGAACACTGAAGCTTTCTTT. Protein product: CSAQDSLNTEAFF.

This clonotype appeared many times. This chain connects TRBV12-3 or TRBV12-4 to TRBJ1-2; D gene ambiguous. Trimming cost V 2 bases and J 8 bases, with 9 bases left between them. This CDR3 is built from 12 residues. CDR3 DNA: TGTGCCAGCAGTTTATTAGGTGGGGGCTACACCTTC. Residues: CASSLLGGGYTF.

This clonotype appeared many times. The V call is TRBV2, the J call TRBJ2-5, with a tentative D call TRBD2 (5 bases). Germline V lookup: CDR1 SNHLY, CDR2 FYNNEI. Trimming took off 2 bases at V and 5 bases at J, with 12 bases between the two ends. This CDR3 comprises 14 residues. The CDR3 sequence: CASSEPVAKETQYF. In DNA, the CDR3 is TGTGCCAGCAGTGAACCGGTAGCGAAGGAGACCCAGTACTTC.